The sequence of this T cell receptor (beta chain) was determined in a study of beta chain features in type 1 diabetes. About the research overall: Healthy donors and patients had similar age, gender and cell yields. The study, taken as a whole, reports: There was a moderate but significant shortening of TCRB CDR3s in all four CD4+ subsets of Type 1 diabetes patients.

As concerns this clone: Its target is not known. The sample holds other DNA sequences that translate to the same CDR3.

V gave up 0 bases and J gave up 3 bases, with 6 bases separating them. CDR1 is SGDLS and CDR2 is YYNGEE in the germline V gene. The CDR3 totals 13 residues. TCRB transcripts that were expressed got sequenced, as all of the isolated RNA had been reverse transcribed. Some clones are missing from TCRdb's copy, which holds only in-frame ones; the method was immunoSEQ multiplex PCR. The sample shows over 120,000 clones, 10% to 15% of them seen only once. The sequenced material came from central memory CD4+ T cells from blood. V usage is TRBV9 and J usage is TRBJ2-5; no clear D gene. The source of this sequence is a young man with type 1 diabetes. The CDR3 DNA is TGTGCCAGCAGCGTAGGGGTGGAAGAGACCCAGTACTTC. This codes for CASSVGVEETQYF.